This is a list of T cell receptor beta chains from one sample in a study of CD8+CD57+ T cells in acquired aplastic anemia. TCRdb used MiXCR to reprocess the reads, holding one entry per CDR3 protein. Altogether approximately 200,000 distinct CDR3 sequences are present, roughly 50% being singletons, with the ten largest covering 20%. The specimen sequenced was sorted CD4+, CD8+, or CD8+CD57+ T cells (not recorded which) from PBMCs. The receptor source for this set is a human donor with aplastic anemia. Each CDR3 is given with its conserved first and last residue. The D gene is left open where the match is weak. Size is omitted from some rows. Given values are once, few, many or a class for expanded clones.

J | D | V | size | DNA | CDR3
TRBJ2-5 | . | TRBV7-9 | many | TGTGCCAGCAGCCCCTCGGAAATCCTGGAGACCCAGTACTTC | CASSPSEILETQYF
TRBJ1-2 | . | TRBV25-1 | . | TGTGCCAGCAGAGGGGACGACCGCTATGGCTACACCTTC | CASRGDDRYGYTF
TRBJ1-4 | . | TRBV2 | . | TGTGCCAGCAGCCAGGTCGAAGAAAAACTGTTTTTT | CASSQVEEKLFF
TRBJ1-1 | . | TRBV29-1 | many | TGCAGCGTTCTTACATTGGAAGCTTTCTTT | CSVLTLEAFF
TRBJ1-2 | . | TRBV6-6 | once | TGTGCCAGCAGCCGCGAAGGCGCAACTAATGATGGCTACACCTTC | CASSREGATNDGYTF
TRBJ1-6 | TRBD1 | TRBV10-3 | . | TGTGCCATCAGTGAGGGGACAGGGGATTCACCCCTCCACTTT | CAISEGTGDSPLHF
TRBJ1-4 | . | TRBV3-1 | few | TGTGCCAGCAGCCAAGCACCGGAGGGACGTCGTGAAAAACTGTTTTTT | CASSQAPEGRREKLFF
TRBJ1-4 | TRBD1 | TRBV20-1 | many | TGCAGTGCTAGAGTTGGCGCAGGGGGAAAACTGTTTTTT | CSARVGAGGKLFF
TRBJ2-1 | . | TRBV20-1 | . | TGCAGTGCTAGGGGCCTTGGGGGTGCCTACAATGAGCAGTTCTTC | CSARGLGGAYNEQFF
TRBJ1-6 | . | TRBV7-9 | . | TGTGCCAGCAGCTTAGATACAGGCCTCCACTTT | CASSLDTGLHF
TRBJ2-5 | . | TRBV2 | . | TGTGCCAGCAGTGGATTCGGCGGGGCAGCCGAGACCCAGTACTTC | CASSGFGGAAETQYF
TRBJ1-4 | . | TRBV20-1 | many | TGCAGTGCTACCGACAGGCGCAATGAAAAACTGTTTTTT | CSATDRRNEKLFF
TRBJ2-7 | . | TRBV24-1 | . | TGTGCCACCAGTGATTTGACTAGCACCTACTCCTCCTACGAGCAGTACTTC | CATSDLTSTYSSYEQYF
TRBJ2-7 | TRBD2 | TRBV20-1 | many | TGCAGTGCTCCCGGGAGGGCGGGGGGGCCGAGGGAGCAGTACTTC | CSAPGRAGGPREQYF
TRBJ1-2 | . | TRBV19 | . | TGTGCCAGTAGTATAGACAAACAGGGTTACTATGGCTACACCTTC | CASSIDKQGYYGYTF
TRBJ2-7 | . | TRBV19 | few | TGTGCCAGTAGAAGGCGGGGGACAGACTACGAGCAGTACTTC | CASRRRGTDYEQYF
TRBJ2-1 | . | TRBV2 | . | TGTGCCAGCAAAGTTGGACAGATTGAGCAGTTCTTC | CASKVGQIEQFF
TRBJ1-3 | . | TRBV12-3/TRBV12-4 | many | TGTGCCAGCAGGCCCCGGACAGTACGCTCTGGAAACACCATATATTTT | CASRPRTVRSGNTIYF
TRBJ2-7 | . | TRBV6-6 | . | TGTGCCAGCGGGCGGGGTTTCACCTACGAGCAGTACTTC | CASGRGFTYEQYF
TRBJ2-1 | . | TRBV6-6 | few | TGTGCCAGCTCCCCCCCCTACAATGAGCAGTTCTTC | CASSPPYNEQFF
TRBJ2-5 | TRBD1 | TRBV6-6 | . | TGTGCCAGCAGTTACGAGACAGGGGAGACTCAGTACTTC | CASSYETGETQYF
TRBJ2-5 | . | TRBV5-5 | many | TGTGCCAGCAGCCGGGATATAGGGGGAGAGACCCAGTACTTC | CASSRDIGGETQYF
TRBJ2-7 | . | TRBV10-3 | . | TGTGCCATCAGTGGAGGGACCTACGAGCAGTACTTC | CAISGGTYEQYF
TRBJ2-7 | . | TRBV5-5 | many | TGTGCCAGCAGCCCCCCCGCTACCTCCGAGCAGTACTTC | CASSPPATSEQYF
TRBJ2-7 | . | TRBV2 | . | TGTGCCAGCAGTGAATTGCGGAGATACGAGCAGTACTTC | CASSELRRYEQYF
TRBJ1-2 | . | TRBV27 | many | TGTGCCAGCACCGACCGCTACACCTTC | CASTDRYTF
TRBJ1-5 | . | TRBV19 | . | TGTGTCAGTATTAGGGGGAGCAATCAGCCCCAGCATTTT | CVSIRGSNQPQHF